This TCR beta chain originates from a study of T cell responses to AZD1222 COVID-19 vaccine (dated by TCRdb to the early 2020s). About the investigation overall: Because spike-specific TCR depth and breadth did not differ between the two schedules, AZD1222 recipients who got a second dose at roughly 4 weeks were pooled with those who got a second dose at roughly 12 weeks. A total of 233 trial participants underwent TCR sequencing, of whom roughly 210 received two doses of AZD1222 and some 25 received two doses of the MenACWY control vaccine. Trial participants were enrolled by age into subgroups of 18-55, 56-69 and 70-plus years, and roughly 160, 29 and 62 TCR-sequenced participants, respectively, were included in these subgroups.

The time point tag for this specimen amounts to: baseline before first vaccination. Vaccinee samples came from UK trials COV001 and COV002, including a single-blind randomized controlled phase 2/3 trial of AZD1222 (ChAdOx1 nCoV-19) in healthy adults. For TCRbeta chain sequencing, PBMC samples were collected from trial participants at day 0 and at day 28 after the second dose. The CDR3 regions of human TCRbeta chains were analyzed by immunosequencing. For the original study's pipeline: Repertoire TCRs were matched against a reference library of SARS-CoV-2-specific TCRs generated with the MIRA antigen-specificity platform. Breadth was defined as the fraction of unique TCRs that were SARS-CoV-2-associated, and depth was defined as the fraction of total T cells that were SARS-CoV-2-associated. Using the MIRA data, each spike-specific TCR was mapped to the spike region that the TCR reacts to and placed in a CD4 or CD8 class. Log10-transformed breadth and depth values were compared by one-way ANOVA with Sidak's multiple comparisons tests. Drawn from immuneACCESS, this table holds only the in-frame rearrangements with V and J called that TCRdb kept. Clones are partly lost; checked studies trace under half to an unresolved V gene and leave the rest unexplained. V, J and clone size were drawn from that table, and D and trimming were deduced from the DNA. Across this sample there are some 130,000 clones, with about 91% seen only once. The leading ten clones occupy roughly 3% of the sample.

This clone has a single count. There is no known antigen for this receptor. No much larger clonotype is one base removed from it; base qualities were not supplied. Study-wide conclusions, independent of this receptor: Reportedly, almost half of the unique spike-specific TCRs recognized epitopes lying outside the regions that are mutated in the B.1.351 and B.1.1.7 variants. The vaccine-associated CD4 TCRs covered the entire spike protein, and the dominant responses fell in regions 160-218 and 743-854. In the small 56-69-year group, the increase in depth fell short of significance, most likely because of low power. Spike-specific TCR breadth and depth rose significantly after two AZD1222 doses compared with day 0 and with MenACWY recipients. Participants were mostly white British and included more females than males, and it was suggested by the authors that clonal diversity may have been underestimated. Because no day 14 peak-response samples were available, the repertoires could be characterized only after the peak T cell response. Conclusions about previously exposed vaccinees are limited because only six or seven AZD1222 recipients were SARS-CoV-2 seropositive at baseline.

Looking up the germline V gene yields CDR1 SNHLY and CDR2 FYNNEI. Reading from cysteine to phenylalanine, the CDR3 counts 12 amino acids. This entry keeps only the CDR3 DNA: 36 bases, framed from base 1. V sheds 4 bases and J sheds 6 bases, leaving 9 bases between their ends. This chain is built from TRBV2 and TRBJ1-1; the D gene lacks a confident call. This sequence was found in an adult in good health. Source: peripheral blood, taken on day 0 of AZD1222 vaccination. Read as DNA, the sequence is TGTGCCAGCAGTGGTTTGGCCCCTGAAGCTTTCTTT. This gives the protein CASSGLAPEAFF.